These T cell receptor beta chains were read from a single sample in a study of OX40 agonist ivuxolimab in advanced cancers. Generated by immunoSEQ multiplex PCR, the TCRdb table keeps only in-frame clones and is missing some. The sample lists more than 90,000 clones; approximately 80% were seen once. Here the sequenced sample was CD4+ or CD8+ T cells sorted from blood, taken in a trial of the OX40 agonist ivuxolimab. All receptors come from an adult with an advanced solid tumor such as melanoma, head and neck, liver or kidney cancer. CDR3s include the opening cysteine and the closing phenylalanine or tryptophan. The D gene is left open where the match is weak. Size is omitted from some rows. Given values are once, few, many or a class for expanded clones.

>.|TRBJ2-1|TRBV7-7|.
TGTGCCAGCAGCTTGGAAGGGAGCTCCTACAATGAGCAGTTCTTC
CASSLEGSSYNEQFF
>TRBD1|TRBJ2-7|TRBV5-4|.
TGTGCCAGCAGCTTCAGACAGGGCAACGAGCAGTACTTC
CASSFRQGNEQYF
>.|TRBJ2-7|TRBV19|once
TGTGCCAGTAGTATGGGGGACGTCTCCTACGAGCAGTACTTC
CASSMGDVSYEQYF
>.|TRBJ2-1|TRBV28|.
TGTGCCAGCAGTCTCAATGAGCAGTTCTTC
CASSLNEQFF
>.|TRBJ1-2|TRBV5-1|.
TGCGCCAGCAGTCCGACGGCTATCCCTGATTTCGACTATGGCTACACCTTC
CASSPTAIPDFDYGYTF
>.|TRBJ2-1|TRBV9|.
TGTGCCAGCAGCGTAGGTCTGGGCTCCTACAATGAGCAGTTCTTC
CASSVGLGSYNEQFF
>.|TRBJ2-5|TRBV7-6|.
TGTGCCAGCAGCTTAGCTGGGAGCTATGAGCTGGAGACCCAGTACTTC
CASSLAGSYELETQYF
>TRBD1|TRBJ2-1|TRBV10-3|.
TGTGCCATGGGACAGGGTGGCAACTCCTACAATGAGCAGTTCTTC
CAMGQGGNSYNEQFF
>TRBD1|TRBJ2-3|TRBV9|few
TGTGCCAGCAGCGTCCGGGACAGCCACACAGATACGCAGTATTTT
CASSVRDSHTDTQYF
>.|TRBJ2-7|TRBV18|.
TGTGCCAGCTCACCCGGTTCCTACGAGCAGTACTTC
CASSPGSYEQYF
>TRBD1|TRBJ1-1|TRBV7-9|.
TGTGCCAGCAGCAACAGGGGAGCCACTGAAGCTTTCTTT
CASSNRGATEAFF
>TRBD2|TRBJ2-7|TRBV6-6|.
TGTGCCAGCAGTTACGAGACTAGCGGGGACAACGAGCAGTACTTC
CASSYETSGDNEQYF
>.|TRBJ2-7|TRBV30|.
TGTGCCGGAACCGGGGGCGTTCTCTCCTACGAGCAGTACTTC
CAGTGGVLSYEQYF
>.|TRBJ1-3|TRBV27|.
TGTGCCAGCAGTTTATTGGGATTCGGAAACACCATATATTTT
CASSLLGFGNTIYF
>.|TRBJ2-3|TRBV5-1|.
TGCGCCAGCGGGTCCACAGATACGCAGTATTTT
CASGSTDTQYF
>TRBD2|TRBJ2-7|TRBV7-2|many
TGTGCCAGCAGCCGCAGCGGGGGAGGCTACGAGCAGTACTTC
CASSRSGGGYEQYF
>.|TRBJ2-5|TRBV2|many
TGTGCCAGCAGGGGTAGCGAGATCCAGAAACCCCCCCAAGAGACCCAGTACTTC
CASRGSEIQKPPQETQYF
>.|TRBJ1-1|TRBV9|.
TGTGCCAGCAGCGTAGCGGGGGTGAACACTGAAGCTTTCTTT
CASSVAGVNTEAFF
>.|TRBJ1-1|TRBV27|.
TGTGCCAGCAGCTACACTGGGGGGGCCGGGACTGAAGCTTTCTTT
CASSYTGGAGTEAFF
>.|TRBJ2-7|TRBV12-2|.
TGTGCAAGTCGCTTAGCAGGGGCCCCCGGGACTAGCGGGACATGGTTCGTCGAGCAGTACTTC
CASRLAGAPGTSGTWFVEQYF
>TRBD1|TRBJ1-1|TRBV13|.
TGTGCCAGCAGCGGACAGGGGGCCACTGAAGCTTTCTTT
CASSGQGATEAFF
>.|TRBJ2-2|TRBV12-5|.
TGTGCTAGTGGTTTGGTACGGGACGGACTTCCGAGCACCGGGGAGCTGTTTTTT
CASGLVRDGLPSTGELFF
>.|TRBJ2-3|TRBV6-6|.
TGTGCCAGCAGTATCCTGAGCACAGATACGCAGTATTTT
CASSILSTDTQYF
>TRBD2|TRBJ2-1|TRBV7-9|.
TGTGCCAGCAGCTTCAGCGGGGGGTCTACTAATGAGCAGTTCTTC
CASSFSGGSTNEQFF
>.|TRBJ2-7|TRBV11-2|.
TGTGCCAGCAGTACTCAGGGATACGAGCAGTACTTC
CASSTQGYEQYF
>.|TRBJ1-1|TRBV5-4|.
TGTGCCAGCAGCCCTACAGGGACTCACGAAGCTTTCTTT
CASSPTGTHEAFF
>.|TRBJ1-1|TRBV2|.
TGTGCCAGCAGAGGTATGGGGGCGAACACTGAAGCTTTCTTT
CASRGMGANTEAFF
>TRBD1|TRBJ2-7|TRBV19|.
TGTGCCAGTAGTAGTATTGAAAACAGGGGATCCTACGAGCAGTACTTC
CASSSIENRGSYEQYF
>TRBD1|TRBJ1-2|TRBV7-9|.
TGTGCCAGCAGCTCCCCGGGACAGGGCTATGGCTACACCTTC
CASSSPGQGYGYTF
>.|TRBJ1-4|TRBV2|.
TGTGCCAGCAGTGTCGATCAAGGGAGAGGTAATGAAAAACTGTTTTTT
CASSVDQGRGNEKLFF
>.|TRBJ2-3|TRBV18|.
TGTGCCAGCTCACTGGAGAGAGTCCAAGATACGCAGTATTTT
CASSLERVQDTQYF
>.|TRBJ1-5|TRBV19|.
TGTGCCAGTAGTGCCCGGACGCCTAATCAGCCCCAGCATTTT
CASSARTPNQPQHF
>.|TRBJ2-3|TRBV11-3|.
TGTGCCGCCTCTCCCTCGACAAACTACACAGATACGCAGTATTTT
CAASPSTNYTDTQYF